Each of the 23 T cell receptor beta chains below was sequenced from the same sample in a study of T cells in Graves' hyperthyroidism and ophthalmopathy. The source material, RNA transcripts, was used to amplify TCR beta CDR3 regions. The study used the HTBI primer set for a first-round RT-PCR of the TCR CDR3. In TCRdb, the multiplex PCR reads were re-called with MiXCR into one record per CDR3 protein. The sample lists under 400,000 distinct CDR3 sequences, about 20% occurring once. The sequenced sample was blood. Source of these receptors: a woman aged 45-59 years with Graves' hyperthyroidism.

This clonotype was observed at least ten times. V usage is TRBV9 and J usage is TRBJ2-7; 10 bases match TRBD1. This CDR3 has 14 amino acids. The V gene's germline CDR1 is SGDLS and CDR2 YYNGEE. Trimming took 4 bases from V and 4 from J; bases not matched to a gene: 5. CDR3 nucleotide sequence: TGTGCCAGCAGCCCGGGGACAGGGGTTTACGAGCAGTACTTC. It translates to CASSPGTGVYEQYF.

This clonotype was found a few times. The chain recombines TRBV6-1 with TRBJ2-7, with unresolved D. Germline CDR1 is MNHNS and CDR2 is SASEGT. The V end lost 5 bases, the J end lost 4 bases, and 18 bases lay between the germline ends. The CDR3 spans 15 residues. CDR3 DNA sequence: TGTGCCAGCAGTTATTCCTGGGATAGGGAATACGAGCAGTACTTC. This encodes CASSYSWDREYEQYF.

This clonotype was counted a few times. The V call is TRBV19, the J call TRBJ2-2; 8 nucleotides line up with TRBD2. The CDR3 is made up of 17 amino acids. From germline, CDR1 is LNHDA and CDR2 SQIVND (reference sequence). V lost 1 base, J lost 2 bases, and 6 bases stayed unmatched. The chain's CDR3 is CASSIGGVAGNTGELFF. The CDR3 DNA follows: TGTGCCAGTAGTATAGGTGGAGTAGCGGGAAACACCGGGGAGCTGTTTTTT.

The DNA of the CDR3 is TGCGCCAGCAGCCAATTTCGGGGGAACACTGAAGCTTTCTTT. Encoded protein: CASSQFRGNTEAFF. The chain is built from TRBV4-1 and TRBJ1-1; D is unclear. CDR1 is MGHRA, CDR2 YSYEKL, per germline. V lost 2 bases and J 1 base, leaving 8 bases between the germline ends. This CDR3 is 14 amino acids long.

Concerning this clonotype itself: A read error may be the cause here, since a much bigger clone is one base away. The CDR3 nucleotides read TGTGTCAGCAGCCCGGGGACAGTTCAAGAGACCCAGTACTTC. Translation gives CVSSPGTVQETQYF. This rearrangement joins TRBV7-2 to TRBJ2-5; 7 bases fit TRBD1. The CDR3 totals 14 residues. Germline V gene sequence: CDR1 SGHTA, CDR2 FQGNSA.

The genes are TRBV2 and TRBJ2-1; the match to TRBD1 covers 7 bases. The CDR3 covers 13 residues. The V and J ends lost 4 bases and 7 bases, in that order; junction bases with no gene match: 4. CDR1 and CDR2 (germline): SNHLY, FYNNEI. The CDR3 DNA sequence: TGTGCCAGCAGTGTGGGGACAGTTAATGAGCAGTTCTTC. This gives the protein CASSVGTVNEQFF.

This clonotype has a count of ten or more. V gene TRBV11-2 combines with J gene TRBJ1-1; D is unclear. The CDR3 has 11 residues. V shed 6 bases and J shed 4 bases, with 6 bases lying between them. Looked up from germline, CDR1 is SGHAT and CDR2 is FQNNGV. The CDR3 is CASSLGTEAFF. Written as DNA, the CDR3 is TGTGCCAGCAGTTTGGGCACTGAAGCTTTCTTT.

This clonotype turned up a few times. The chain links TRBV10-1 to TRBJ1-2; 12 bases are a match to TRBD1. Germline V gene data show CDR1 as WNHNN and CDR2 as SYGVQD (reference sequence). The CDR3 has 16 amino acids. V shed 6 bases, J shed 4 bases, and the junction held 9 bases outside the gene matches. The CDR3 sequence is CASRVPGQGAGYGYTF. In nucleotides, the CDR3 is TGCGCCAGCAGGGTCCCGGGACAGGGGGCTGGCTATGGCTACACCTTC.

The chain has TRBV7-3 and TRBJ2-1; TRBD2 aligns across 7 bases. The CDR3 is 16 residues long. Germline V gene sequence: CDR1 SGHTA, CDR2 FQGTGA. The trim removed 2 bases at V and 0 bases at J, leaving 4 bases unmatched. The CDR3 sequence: CASSLLGGSSYNEQFF. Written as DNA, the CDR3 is TGTGCCAGCAGCTTATTGGGCGGGAGCTCCTACAATGAGCAGTTCTTC.

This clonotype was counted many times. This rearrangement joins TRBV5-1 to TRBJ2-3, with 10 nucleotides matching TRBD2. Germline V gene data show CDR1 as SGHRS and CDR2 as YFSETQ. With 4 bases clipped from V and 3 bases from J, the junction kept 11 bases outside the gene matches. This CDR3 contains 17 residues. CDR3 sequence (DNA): TGCGCCAGCAGCGGACATCCACTAGCGGGGTTGACAGATACGCAGTATTTT. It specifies CASSGHPLAGLTDTQYF.

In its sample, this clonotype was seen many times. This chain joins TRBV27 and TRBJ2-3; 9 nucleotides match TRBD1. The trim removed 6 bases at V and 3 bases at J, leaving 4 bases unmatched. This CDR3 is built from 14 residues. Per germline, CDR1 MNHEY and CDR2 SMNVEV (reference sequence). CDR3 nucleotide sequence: TGTGCCAGCAGCGGGACAGGGTTGACAGATACGCAGTATTTT. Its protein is CASSGTGLTDTQYF.

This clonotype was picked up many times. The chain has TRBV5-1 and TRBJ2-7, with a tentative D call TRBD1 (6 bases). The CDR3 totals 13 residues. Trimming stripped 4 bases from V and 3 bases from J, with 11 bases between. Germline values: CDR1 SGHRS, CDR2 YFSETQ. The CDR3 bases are TGCGCCAGCAGCCCGTCACAGGGCTACGAGCAGTACTTC. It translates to CASSPSQGYEQYF.

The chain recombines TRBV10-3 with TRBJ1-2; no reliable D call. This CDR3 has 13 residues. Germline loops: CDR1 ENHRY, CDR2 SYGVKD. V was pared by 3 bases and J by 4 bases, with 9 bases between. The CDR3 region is CAISDFESYGYTF. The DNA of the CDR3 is TGTGCCATCAGTGATTTCGAGAGCTATGGCTACACCTTC.

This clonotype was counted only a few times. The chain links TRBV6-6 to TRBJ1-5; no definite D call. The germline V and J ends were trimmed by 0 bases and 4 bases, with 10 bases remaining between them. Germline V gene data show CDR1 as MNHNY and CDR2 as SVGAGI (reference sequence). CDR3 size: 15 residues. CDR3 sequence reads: CASSYSGLLNQPQHF. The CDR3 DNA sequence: TGTGCCAGCAGTTACTCTGGACTGCTAAATCAGCCCCAGCATTTT.

CDR3 loop: CASSPRAGDYLFEGTEAFF. For the CDR3, the DNA is TGCGCCAGCAGCCCCCGGGCAGGGGACTACCTTTTTGAGGGGACTGAAGCTTTCTTT. The chain uses TRBV4-1 and TRBJ1-1, with D tentatively TRBD1 (6 bases). The germline V gene has CDR1 MGHRA and CDR2 YSYEKL. CDR3 length: 19 residues. V shed 4 bases and J shed 5 bases, with 29 bases lying between them.

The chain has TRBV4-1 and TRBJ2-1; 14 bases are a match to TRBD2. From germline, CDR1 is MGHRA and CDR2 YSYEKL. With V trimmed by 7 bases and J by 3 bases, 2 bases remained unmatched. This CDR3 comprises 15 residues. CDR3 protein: CASKTSGRDYNEQFF. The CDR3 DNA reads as TGCGCCAGCAAGACTAGCGGGAGGGACTACAATGAGCAGTTCTTC.

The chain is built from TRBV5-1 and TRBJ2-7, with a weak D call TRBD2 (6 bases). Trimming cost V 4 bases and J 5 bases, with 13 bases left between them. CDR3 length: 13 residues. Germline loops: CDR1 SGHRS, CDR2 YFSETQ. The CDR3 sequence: CASSEGPGDEQYV. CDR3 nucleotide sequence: TGCGCCAGCAGCGAAGGGCCGGGAGACGAGCAGTACGTC.

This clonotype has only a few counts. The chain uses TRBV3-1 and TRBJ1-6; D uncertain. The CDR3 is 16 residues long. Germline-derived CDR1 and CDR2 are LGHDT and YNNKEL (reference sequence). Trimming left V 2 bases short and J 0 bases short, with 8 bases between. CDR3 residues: CASSQWESSYNSPLHF. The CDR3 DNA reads TGTGCCAGCAGCCAATGGGAGAGCTCCTATAATTCACCCCTCCACTTT.

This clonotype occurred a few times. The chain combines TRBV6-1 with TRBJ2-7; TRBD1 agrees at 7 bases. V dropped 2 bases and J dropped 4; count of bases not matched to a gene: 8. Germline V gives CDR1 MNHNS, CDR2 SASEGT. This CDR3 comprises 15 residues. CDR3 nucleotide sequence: TGTGCCAGCAGTGAACCCGGGACAGCGTTTTACGAGCAGTACGTC. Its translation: CASSEPGTAFYEQYV.

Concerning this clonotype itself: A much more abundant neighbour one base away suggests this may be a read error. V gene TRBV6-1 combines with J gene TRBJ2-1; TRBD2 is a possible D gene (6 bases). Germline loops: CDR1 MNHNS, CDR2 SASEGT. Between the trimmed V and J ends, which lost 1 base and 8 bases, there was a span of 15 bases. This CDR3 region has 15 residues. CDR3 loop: CASSEGGVGRDEQFF. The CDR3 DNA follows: TGTGCCAGCAGTGAAGGGGGGGTGGGAAGGGATGAGCAGTTCTTC.

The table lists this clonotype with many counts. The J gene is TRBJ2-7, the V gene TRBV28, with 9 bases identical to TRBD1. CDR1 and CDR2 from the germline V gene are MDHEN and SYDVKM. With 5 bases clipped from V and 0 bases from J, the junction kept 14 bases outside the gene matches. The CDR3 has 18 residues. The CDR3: CASSRRDRATGGSYEQYF. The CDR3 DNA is TGTGCCAGCAGTCGCCGGGACAGGGCTACCGGGGGCTCCTACGAGCAGTACTTC.

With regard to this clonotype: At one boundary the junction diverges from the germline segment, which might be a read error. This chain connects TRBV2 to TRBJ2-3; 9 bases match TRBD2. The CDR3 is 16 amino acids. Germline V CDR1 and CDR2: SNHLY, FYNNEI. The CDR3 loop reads CASTQLAGASTDAQYF. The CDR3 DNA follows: TGTGCCAGCACCCAATTAGCGGGGGCGAGCACAGATGCGCAGTATTTT.

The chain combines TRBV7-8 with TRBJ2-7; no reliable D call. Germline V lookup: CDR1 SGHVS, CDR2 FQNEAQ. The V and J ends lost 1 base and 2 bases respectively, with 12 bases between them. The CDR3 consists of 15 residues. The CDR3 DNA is TGTGCCAGCAGCTTAGGTCTCGGCATCGCCTACGAGCAGTACGTC. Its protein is CASSLGLGIAYEQYV.